This T cell receptor beta chain originates from a study of OX40 agonist ivuxolimab in advanced cancers. Study-wide context: Patients received intravenous ivuxolimab every 2 weeks at 0.01 to 10 mg/kg. Participants could have had prior anti-PD-1, anti-PD-L1 or anti-CTLA-4 therapy, and more than 35% had some.

This clone was recorded only once. Antigen specificity is unknown. Only in-frame clones appear in the TCRdb table, and some are missing; sequencing was by immunoSEQ multiplex PCR. The data contain tens of thousands of clones, about 73% of them seen just once; the ten biggest clones take up about 5.4%. Study observations and caveats: At 0.1 to 3.0 mg/kg and by week 6, clonal expansion occurred in CD4+ and CD8+ blood T cells.

This receptor was identified in an adult with an advanced solid tumor such as melanoma, head and neck, liver or kidney cancer. The material sequenced was CD4+ or CD8+ T cells sorted from blood, taken in a trial of the OX40 agonist ivuxolimab.

The CDR3 region is CARSIPTVSNQPQHF. The CDR3 nucleotides read TGTGCCAGAAGCATCCCGACGGTTAGCAATCAGCCCCAGCATTTT. The J gene is TRBJ1-5, the V gene TRBV5-3, with D unresolved. TRBV5-3 is given ORF status, its function remaining uncertain. Trimming took off 4 bases at V and 0 bases at J, with 11 bases between the two ends. The CDR3 consists of 15 residues.